This T cell receptor beta chain was documented in a study of blood T cell repertoires in COVID-19. The protocol was immunoSEQ multiplex PCR, while the TCRdb copy is restricted to in-frame clones and leaves out a portion. The table shows fewer than 250,000 clones, with under 85% occurring only once. The sequencing input was PBMCs or T cells enriched from blood (not recorded which). This TCR came from a man between 60 and 75 years old who had recovered from COVID-19.

CDR3 DNA: TGTGCCAGTAGTATGGTAGGGGCTAGCGGGGGCAATGAGCAGTTCTTC. Protein product: CASSMVGASGGNEQFF. The V call is TRBV19, the J call TRBJ2-1; TRBD2 agrees at 10 bases. CDR1 LNHDA and CDR2 SQIVND come from the germline V gene (reference sequence). V trimming: 3 bases; J trimming: 6 bases; junction bases outside the gene matches: 8. CDR3 size: 16 residues.